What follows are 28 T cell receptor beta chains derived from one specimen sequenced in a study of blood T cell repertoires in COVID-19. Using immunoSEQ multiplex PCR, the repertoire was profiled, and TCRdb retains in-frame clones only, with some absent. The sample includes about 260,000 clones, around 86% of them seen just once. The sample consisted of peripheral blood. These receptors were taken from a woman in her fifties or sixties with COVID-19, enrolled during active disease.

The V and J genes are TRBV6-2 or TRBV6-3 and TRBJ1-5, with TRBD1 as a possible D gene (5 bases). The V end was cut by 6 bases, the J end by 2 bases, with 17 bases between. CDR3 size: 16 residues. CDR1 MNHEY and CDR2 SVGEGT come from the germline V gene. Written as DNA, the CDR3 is TGTGCCAGCAGCACCCCCCGGGGGTTGGGCAATCAGCCCCAGCATTTT. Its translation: CASSTPRGLGNQPQHF.

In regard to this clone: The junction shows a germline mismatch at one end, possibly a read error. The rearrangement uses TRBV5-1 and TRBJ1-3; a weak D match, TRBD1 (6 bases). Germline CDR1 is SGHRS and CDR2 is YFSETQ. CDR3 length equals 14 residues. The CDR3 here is CASSPGDTTIRPNF. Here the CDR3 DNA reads TGCGCCAGCAGCCCTGGGGACACAACGATTCGGCCGAATTTT.

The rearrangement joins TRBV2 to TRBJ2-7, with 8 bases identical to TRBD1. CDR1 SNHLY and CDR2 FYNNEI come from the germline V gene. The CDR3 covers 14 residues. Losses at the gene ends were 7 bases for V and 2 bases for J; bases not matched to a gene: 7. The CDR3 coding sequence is TGTGCCAGCATCCCCAGGGGGCGTACCTACGAGCAGTACTTC. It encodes CASIPRGRTYEQYF.

CDR3 DNA: TGTGCCAGCAGTCGTAGCGGGAGTGCCGGGGAGCTGTTTTTT. It translates to CASSRSGSAGELFF. This sequence joins TRBV7-3 and TRBJ2-2; TRBD2 aligns across 9 bases. V shed 6 bases, J shed 6 bases, and the junction held 5 bases outside the gene matches. Germline V CDR1 and CDR2: SGHTA, FQGTGA. The CDR3 has 14 residues.

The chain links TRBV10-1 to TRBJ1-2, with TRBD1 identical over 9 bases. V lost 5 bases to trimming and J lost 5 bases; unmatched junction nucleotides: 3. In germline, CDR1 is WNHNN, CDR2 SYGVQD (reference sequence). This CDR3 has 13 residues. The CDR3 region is CASSWDRAYGYTF. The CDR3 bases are TGCGCCAGCAGTTGGGACAGGGCTTATGGCTACACCTTC.

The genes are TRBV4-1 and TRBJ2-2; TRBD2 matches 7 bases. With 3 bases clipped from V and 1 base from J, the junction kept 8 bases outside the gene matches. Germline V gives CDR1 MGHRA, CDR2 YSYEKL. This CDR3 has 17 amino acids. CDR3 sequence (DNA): TGCGCCAGCAGCCAGACGGCCGGGACTAAGAACACCGGGGAGCTGTTTTTT. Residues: CASSQTAGTKNTGELFF.

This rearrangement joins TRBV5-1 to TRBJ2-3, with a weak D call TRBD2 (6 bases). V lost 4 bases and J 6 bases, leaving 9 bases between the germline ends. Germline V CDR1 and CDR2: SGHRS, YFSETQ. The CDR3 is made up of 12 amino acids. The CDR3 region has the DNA TGCGCCAGCAGCACGGGGGTGGATACGCAGTATTTT. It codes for CASSTGVDTQYF.

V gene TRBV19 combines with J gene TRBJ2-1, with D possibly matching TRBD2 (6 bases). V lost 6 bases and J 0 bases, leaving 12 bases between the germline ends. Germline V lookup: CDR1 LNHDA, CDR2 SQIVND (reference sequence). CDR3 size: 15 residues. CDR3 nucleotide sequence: TGTGCCAGTAGGTTAGCGGAGAGCTCCTACAATGAGCAGTTCTTC. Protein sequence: CASRLAESSYNEQFF.

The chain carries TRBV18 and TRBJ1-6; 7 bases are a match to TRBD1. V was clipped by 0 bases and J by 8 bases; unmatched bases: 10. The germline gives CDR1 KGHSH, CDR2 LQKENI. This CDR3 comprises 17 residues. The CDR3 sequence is CASSPPTGSGPDSPLHF. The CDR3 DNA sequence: TGTGCCAGCTCACCACCGACAGGGTCAGGGCCTGATTCACCCCTCCACTTT. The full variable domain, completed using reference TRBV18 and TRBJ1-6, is NAGVMQNPRHLVRRRGQEARLRCSPMKGHSHVYWYRQLPEEGLKFMVYLQKENIIDESGMPKERFSAEFPKEGPSILRIQQVVRGDSAAYFCASSPPTGSGPDSPLHFGNGTRLTVT.

The CDR3 loop reads CASSLVGDSNQPQHF. CDR3 bases: TGTGCCAGCAGCCTCGTAGGGGATAGCAATCAGCCCCAGCATTTT. This rearrangement joins TRBV28 to TRBJ1-5; D might be TRBD1 (5 bases). This CDR3 comprises 15 residues. Germline V gene sequence: CDR1 MDHEN, CDR2 SYDVKM. Trimming left V 6 bases short and J 0 bases short, with 12 bases between.

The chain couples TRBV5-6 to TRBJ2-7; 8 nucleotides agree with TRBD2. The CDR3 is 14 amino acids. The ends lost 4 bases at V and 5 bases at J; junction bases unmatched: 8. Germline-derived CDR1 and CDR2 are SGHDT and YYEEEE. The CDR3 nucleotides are TGTGCCAGCAGCAAAGGACTAGCTGCGGACGAGCAGTACTTC. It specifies CASSKGLAADEQYF.

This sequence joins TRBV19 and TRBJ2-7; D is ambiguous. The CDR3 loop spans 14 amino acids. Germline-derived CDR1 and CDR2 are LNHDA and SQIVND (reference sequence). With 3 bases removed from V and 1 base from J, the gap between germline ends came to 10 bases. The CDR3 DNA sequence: TGTGCCAGTAGTATGGCCCCAGGTTCCTACGAGCAGTACTTC. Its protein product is CASSMAPGSYEQYF.

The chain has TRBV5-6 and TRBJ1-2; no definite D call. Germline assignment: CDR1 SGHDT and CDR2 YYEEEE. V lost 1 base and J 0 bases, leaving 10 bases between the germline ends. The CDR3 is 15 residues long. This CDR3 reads CASSLYDNPNYGYTF. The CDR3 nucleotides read TGTGCCAGCAGCTTGTATGACAACCCTAACTATGGCTACACCTTC. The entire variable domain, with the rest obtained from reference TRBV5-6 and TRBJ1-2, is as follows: DAGVTQSPTHLIKTRGQQVTLRCSPKSGHDTVSWYQQALGQGPQFIFQYYEEEERQRGNFPDRFSGHQFPNYSSELNVNALLLGDSALYLCASSLYDNPNYGYTFGSGTRLTVV.

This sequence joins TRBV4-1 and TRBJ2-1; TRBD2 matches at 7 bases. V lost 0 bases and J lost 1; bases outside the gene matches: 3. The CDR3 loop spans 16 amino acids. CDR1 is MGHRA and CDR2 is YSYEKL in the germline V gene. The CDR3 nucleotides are TGCGCCAGCAGCCAAGAAACTAGCGCTTCCTACAATGAGCAGTTCTTC. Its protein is CASSQETSASYNEQFF.

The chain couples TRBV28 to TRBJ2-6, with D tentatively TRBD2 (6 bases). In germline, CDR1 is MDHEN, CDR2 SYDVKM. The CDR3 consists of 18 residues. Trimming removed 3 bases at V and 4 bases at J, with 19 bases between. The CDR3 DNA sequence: TGTGCCAGCAGTTTTATGGCAGGTGCCGCGGGGGGGGCCAACGTCCTGACTTTC. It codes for CASSFMAGAAGGANVLTF.

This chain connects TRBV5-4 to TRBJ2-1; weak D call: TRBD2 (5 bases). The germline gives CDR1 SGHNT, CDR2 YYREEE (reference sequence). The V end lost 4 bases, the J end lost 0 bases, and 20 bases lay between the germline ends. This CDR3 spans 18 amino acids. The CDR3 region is CASSPNRRLEGSYNEQFF. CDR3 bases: TGTGCCAGCAGCCCAAATCGCCGACTTGAGGGCTCCTACAATGAGCAGTTCTTC.

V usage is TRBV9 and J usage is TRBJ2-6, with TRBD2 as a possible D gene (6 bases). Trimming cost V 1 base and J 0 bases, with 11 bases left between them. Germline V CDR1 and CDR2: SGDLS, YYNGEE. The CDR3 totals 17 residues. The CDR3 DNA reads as TGTGCCAGCAGCGTACCGCGGGACCGCTCTGGGGCCAACGTCCTGACTTTC. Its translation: CASSVPRDRSGANVLTF. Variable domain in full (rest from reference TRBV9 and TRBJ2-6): DSGVTQTPKHLITATGQRVTLRCSPRSGDLSVYWYQQSLDQGLQFLIQYYNGEERAKGNILERFSAQQFPDLHSELNLSSLELGDSALYFCASSVPRDRSGANVLTFGAGSRLTVL.

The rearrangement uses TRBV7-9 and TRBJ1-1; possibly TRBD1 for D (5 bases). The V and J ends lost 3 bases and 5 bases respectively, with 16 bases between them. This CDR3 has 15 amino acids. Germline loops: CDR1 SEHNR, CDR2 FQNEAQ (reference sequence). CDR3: CASSLTGQGGTEAFF. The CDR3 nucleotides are TGTGCCAGCAGCTTGACGGGTCAGGGTGGGACTGAAGCTTTCTTT. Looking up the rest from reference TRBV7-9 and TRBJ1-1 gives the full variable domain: DTGVSQNPRHKITKRGQNVTFRCDPISEHNRLYWYRQTLGQGPEFLTYFQNEAQLEKSRLLSDRFSAERPKGSFSTLEIQRTEQGDSAMYLCASSLTGQGGTEAFFGQGTRLTVV.

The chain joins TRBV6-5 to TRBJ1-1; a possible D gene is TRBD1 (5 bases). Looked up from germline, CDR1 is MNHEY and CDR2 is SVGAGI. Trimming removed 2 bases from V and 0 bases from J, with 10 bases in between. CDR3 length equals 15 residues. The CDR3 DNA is TGTGCCAGCAGTTACAGGGCAGGGTTGAACACTGAAGCTTTCTTT. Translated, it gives CASSYRAGLNTEAFF.

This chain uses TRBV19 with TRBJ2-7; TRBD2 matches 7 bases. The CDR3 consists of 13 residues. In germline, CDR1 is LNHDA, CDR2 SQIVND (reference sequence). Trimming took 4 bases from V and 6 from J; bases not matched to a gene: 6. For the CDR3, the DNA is TGTGCCAGTAGTACGGGGAGGGGAGGCGAGCAGTACTTC. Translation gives CASSTGRGGEQYF.

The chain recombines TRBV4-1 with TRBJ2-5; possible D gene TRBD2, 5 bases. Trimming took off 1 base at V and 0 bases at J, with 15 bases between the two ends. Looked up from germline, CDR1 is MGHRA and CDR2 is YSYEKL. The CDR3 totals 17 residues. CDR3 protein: CASSQGLVAPYQETQYF. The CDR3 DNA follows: TGCGCCAGCAGCCAAGGATTGGTAGCGCCGTACCAAGAGACCCAGTACTTC.

The CDR3 sequence is CSASPPGLHEQYF. DNA for the CDR3: TGCAGTGCCAGTCCGCCAGGGTTACACGAGCAGTACTTC. The chain carries TRBV20-1 and TRBJ2-7; possibly TRBD1 for D (5 bases). CDR1 is DFQATT, CDR2 SNEGSKA, per germline (reference sequence). CDR3 length: 13 residues. V lost 6 bases to trimming and J lost 5 bases, with 17 bases between them.

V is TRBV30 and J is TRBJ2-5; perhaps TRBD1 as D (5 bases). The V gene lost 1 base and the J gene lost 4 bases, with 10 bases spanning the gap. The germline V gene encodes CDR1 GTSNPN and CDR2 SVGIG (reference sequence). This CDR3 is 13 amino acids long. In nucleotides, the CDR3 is TGTGCCTGGAGTGCAGGGTTTCGAGAGACCCAGTACTTC. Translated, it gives CAWSAGFRETQYF. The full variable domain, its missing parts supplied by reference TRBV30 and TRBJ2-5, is SQTIHQWPATLVQPVGSPLSLECTVEGTSNPNLYWYRQAAGRGLQLLFYSVGIGQISSEVPQNLSASRPQDRQFILSSKKLLLSDSGFYLCAWSAGFRETQYFGPGTRLLVL.

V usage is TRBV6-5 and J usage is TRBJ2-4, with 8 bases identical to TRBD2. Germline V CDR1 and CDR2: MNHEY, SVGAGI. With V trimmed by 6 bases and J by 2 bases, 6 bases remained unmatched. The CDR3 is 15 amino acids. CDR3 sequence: CASRLREGPKNIQYF. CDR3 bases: TGTGCCAGCAGGCTCCGGGAGGGACCCAAAAACATTCAGTACTTC.

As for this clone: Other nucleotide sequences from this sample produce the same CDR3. The CDR3 spells CASSSTGGSTDTQYF. CDR3 nucleotides: TGTGCCAGCAGCTCCACAGGGGGAAGCACAGATACGCAGTATTTT. The rearrangement uses TRBV7-9 and TRBJ2-3; the match to TRBD1 covers 8 bases. This CDR3 has 15 residues. Germline-derived CDR1 and CDR2 are SEHNR and FQNEAQ (reference sequence). V was clipped by 4 bases and J by 0 bases; unmatched bases: 3.

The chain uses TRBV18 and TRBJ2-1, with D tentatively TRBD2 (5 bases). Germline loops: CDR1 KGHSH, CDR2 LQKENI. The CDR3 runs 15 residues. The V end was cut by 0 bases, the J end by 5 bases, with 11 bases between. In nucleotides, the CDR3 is TGTGCCAGCTCACCACCCCGGGGTCGGGACAATGAGCAGTTCTTC. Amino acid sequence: CASSPPRGRDNEQFF.

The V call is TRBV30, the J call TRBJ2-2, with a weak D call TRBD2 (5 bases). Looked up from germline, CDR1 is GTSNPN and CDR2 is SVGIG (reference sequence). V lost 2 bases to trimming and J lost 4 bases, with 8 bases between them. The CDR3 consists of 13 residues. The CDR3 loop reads CAWSPLATGELFF. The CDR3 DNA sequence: TGTGCCTGGAGTCCCCTAGCCACCGGGGAGCTGTTTTTT.

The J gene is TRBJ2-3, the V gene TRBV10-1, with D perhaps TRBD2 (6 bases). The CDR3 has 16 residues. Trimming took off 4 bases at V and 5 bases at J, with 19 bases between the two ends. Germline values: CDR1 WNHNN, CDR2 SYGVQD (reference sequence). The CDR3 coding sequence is TGCGCCAGCAGTGGGGGGACTCCGGGGATTTTAGATACGCAGTATTTT. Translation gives CASSGGTPGILDTQYF.